Each of the 25 T cell receptor beta chains below was sequenced from the same sample in a study of blood T cell repertoires in COVID-19. Profiling relied on immunoSEQ multiplex PCR, and the TCRdb table lists in-frame clones only, not all of them. Of over 450,000 clones in the sample, 89% were seen once. Sequenced material: peripheral blood. Receptors were obtained from a young man with COVID-19, enrolled during active disease.

The J gene is TRBJ1-6, the V gene TRBV6-5; 7 bases are a match to TRBD1. V lost 5 bases and J lost 10; bases outside the gene matches: 11. CDR3 length: 15 amino acids. Germline loops: CDR1 MNHEY, CDR2 SVGAGI. This chain's CDR3 is CASSTGTARGSPLHF. CDR3 DNA sequence: TGTGCCAGCAGTACAGGGACAGCTAGAGGGTCACCCCTCCACTTT.

The J gene is TRBJ1-6, the V gene TRBV27; TRBD1 might be the D (6 bases). Trimming cost V 3 bases and J 7 bases, with 10 bases left between them. The CDR3 spans 14 residues. Germline-derived CDR1 and CDR2 are MNHEY and SMNVEV (reference sequence). CDR3 region: CASSFAGTNSPLHF. As DNA, the CDR3 is TGTGCCAGCAGTTTTGCAGGGACAAATTCACCCCTCCACTTT.

This clone was seen just once. The chain combines TRBV6-5 with TRBJ1-2; a weak D match, TRBD1 (6 bases). This CDR3 contains 15 residues. V dropped 7 bases and J dropped 4 bases, with 19 bases sitting between them. Germline values: CDR1 MNHEY, CDR2 SVGAGI. CDR3 loop: CASKKGGERFYGYTF. In DNA, the CDR3 is TGTGCCAGCAAAAAGGGGGGGGAGCGCTTCTATGGCTACACCTTC.

The V gene is TRBV27, the J gene TRBJ2-1; TRBD2 aligns across 7 bases. V lost 6 bases to trimming and J lost 0 bases; unmatched junction nucleotides: 2. This CDR3 has 14 residues. The germline CDR1 and CDR2 sequences are MNHEY and SMNVEV (reference sequence). This CDR3 is CASSGLDSYNEQFF. The CDR3 bases are TGTGCCAGCAGCGGACTAGACTCCTACAATGAGCAGTTCTTC.

CDR3: CASSEPTGREGLYNEQFF. CDR3 nucleotide sequence: TGTGCCAGCAGTGAACCCACGGGGCGGGAGGGCCTGTACAATGAGCAGTTCTTC. The genes are TRBV2 and TRBJ2-1, with 9 positions matching TRBD2. Losses at the gene ends were 2 bases for V and 4 bases for J; bases not matched to a gene: 12. In germline, CDR1 is SNHLY, CDR2 FYNNEI. The CDR3 is 18 amino acids.

The chain recombines TRBV7-3 with TRBJ2-7, with D maybe TRBD2 (6 bases). The CDR3 is made up of 15 amino acids. Trimming removed 1 base from V and 3 bases from J, with 13 bases in between. The germline CDR1 and CDR2 sequences are SGHTA and FQGTGA. CDR3 residues: CASSLSGEERYEQYF. CDR3 nucleotides: TGTGCCAGCAGCTTAAGTGGGGAGGAGCGCTACGAGCAGTACTTC.

The chain links TRBV27 to TRBJ2-1; 11 bases agree with TRBD2. Germline V gene sequence: CDR1 MNHEY, CDR2 SMNVEV (reference sequence). V shed 5 bases, J shed 7 bases, and the junction held 7 bases outside the gene matches. The CDR3 loop spans 15 amino acids. CDR3 in amino acids: CASSLAGGPLNEQFF. CDR3 coding DNA: TGTGCCAGCAGTCTAGCGGGGGGCCCCTTAAATGAGCAGTTCTTC.

The rearrangement links TRBV3-1 (or the pseudogene TRBV3-2) to TRBJ1-2, with no clear D. Germline lookup yields CDR1 LGHDT and CDR2 YNNKEL (reference sequence). V lost 2 bases, J lost 9 bases, and 10 bases lay in between. This CDR3 comprises 12 residues. This chain's CDR3 is CASSQQEISYTF. The CDR3 DNA reads as TGTGCCAGCAGCCAACAGGAAATTAGCTACACCTTC.

This clone appeared a single time. The J gene is TRBJ2-5, the V gene TRBV12-3 or TRBV12-4; weak D call: TRBD1 (5 bases). V shed 8 bases and J shed 4 bases, with 14 bases lying between them. The CDR3 loop spans 13 amino acids. The CDR3 region is CASGRQSGETQYF. Here the CDR3 DNA reads TGTGCCAGCGGCAGACAGAGTGGAGAGACCCAGTACTTC.

This chain links TRBV7-9 with TRBJ2-3, with D perhaps TRBD1 (6 bases). The CDR3 consists of 15 residues. The ends were cut back, 5 bases at V and 0 bases at J, with 12 bases in the middle. CDR1 and CDR2 (germline): SEHNR, FQNEAQ (reference sequence). The CDR3 is CASSHRDPSTDTQYF. The CDR3 DNA follows: TGTGCCAGCAGCCACAGGGATCCTAGCACAGATACGCAGTATTTT.

This clone was detected only once. The J gene is TRBJ1-4, the V gene TRBV5-1; the D gene is possibly TRBD1 (5 bases). CDR3 size: 15 residues. Trimming pared 0 bases from V and 8 bases from J, leaving 14 bases between. CDR1 is SGHRS and CDR2 is YFSETQ in the germline V gene. The chain's CDR3 is CASSLEPGRQEKLFF. CDR3 in DNA: TGCGCCAGCAGCTTGGAACCAGGGAGGCAAGAAAAACTGTTTTTT.

The CDR3 spells CASSPGAGIGETQYF. The CDR3 DNA follows: TGTGCCAGCAGTCCCGGCGCAGGGATTGGGGAGACCCAGTACTTC. V usage is TRBV27 and J usage is TRBJ2-5, with D perhaps TRBD1 (5 bases). There are 15 residues in the CDR3. Germline V gene lookup returns CDR1 MNHEY and CDR2 SMNVEV (reference sequence). The V end lost 5 bases, the J end lost 5 bases, and 18 bases lay between the germline ends.

The chain employs TRBV7-9 and TRBJ1-5; D gene unclear. Germline V gene lookup returns CDR1 SEHNR and CDR2 FQNEAQ (reference sequence). With 3 bases removed from V and 4 bases from J, the gap between germline ends came to 13 bases. The CDR3 spans 15 residues. The CDR3 loop reads CASSFLGDLNQPQHF. CDR3 nucleotide sequence: TGTGCCAGCAGCTTCTTGGGAGATCTTAATCAGCCCCAGCATTTT.

As for this clone: The sample contains more than one DNA sequence encoding this CDR3. The chain combines TRBV19 with TRBJ2-3; 14 bases are shared with TRBD2. Germline V CDR1 and CDR2: LNHDA, SQIVND (reference sequence). V gave up 5 bases and J gave up 3 bases; unmatched junction bases: 4. CDR3 size: 16 residues. As DNA, the CDR3 is TGTGCCAGTAGTCCGTGGACTAGCGGGGGGACAGATACGCAGTATTTT. Encoded protein: CASSPWTSGGTDTQYF.

The chain combines TRBV19 with TRBJ2-7; 9 positions agree with TRBD1. CDR1 LNHDA and CDR2 SQIVND come from the germline V gene (reference sequence). The length of the CDR3 is 14 residues. The J segment lost 2 bases and the V segment lost 4 bases, leaving 3 bases of the junction unmatched. CDR3 bases: TGTGCCAGTAGTACCACAGGGGGCCCCTACGAGCAGTACTTC. Translating gives CASSTTGGPYEQYF. The variable domain in full, completed from reference TRBV19 and TRBJ2-7, reads DGGITQSPKYLFRKEGQNVTLSCEQNLNHDAMYWYRQDPGQGLRLIYYSQIVNDFQKGDIAEGYSVSREKKESFPLTVTSAQKNPTAFYLCASSTTGGPYEQYFGPGTRLTVT.

This clone occurred once. DNA of the CDR3: TGTGCCAGCAGCGGGTCCCGGGACAGGGGGAAAACCTACGAGCAGTACTTC. Its protein is CASSGSRDRGKTYEQYF. The chain recombines TRBV7-8 with TRBJ2-7, with 11 bases matching TRBD1. V lost 5 bases and J lost 2; bases outside the gene matches: 11. Germline V gene lookup returns CDR1 SGHVS and CDR2 FQNEAQ. The CDR3 consists of 17 residues. Variable domain in full (rest from reference TRBV7-8 and TRBJ2-7): GAGVSQSPRYKVAKRGQDVALRCDPISGHVSLFWYQQALGQGPEFLTYFQNEAQLDKSGLPSDRFFAERPEGSVSTLKIQRTQQEDSAVYLCASSGSRDRGKTYEQYFGPGTRLTVT.

V and J are TRBV19 and TRBJ2-3; 10 bases are a match to TRBD2. Germline V gene sequence: CDR1 LNHDA, CDR2 SQIVND (reference sequence). This CDR3 has 19 residues. V gave up 7 bases and J gave up 1 base; unmatched junction bases: 17. CDR3 protein: CASTPIWSSGRGRTDTQYF. The CDR3 DNA reads as TGTGCCAGTACCCCCATATGGTCTAGCGGGAGAGGGCGCACAGATACGCAGTATTTT.

The chain has TRBV5-4 and TRBJ2-3; 10 bases align to TRBD2. Losses at the gene ends were 7 bases for V and 2 bases for J; bases not matched to a gene: 10. There are 16 residues in the CDR3. Germline V lookup: CDR1 SGHNT, CDR2 YYREEE (reference sequence). CDR3 residues: CASPSSGSPNTDTQYF. CDR3 nucleotides: TGTGCCAGCCCTTCTAGCGGGAGTCCCAACACAGATACGCAGTATTTT.

DNA of the CDR3: TGTGCCAGCAGCTTAACTAGCGCCCCTAGCACAGATACGCAGTATTTT. It yields the protein CASSLTSAPSTDTQYF. The chain uses TRBV7-2 and TRBJ2-3; TRBD2 agrees at 7 bases. The CDR3 spans 16 residues. Germline V CDR1 and CDR2: SGHTA, FQGNSA. V was clipped by 2 bases and J by 0 bases; unmatched bases: 5.

The J gene is TRBJ2-5, the V gene TRBV11-3; 9 nucleotides line up with TRBD1. After removal of 4 bases from V and 7 bases from J, the junction contained 7 bases not matched to a gene. CDR1 is SGHNT, CDR2 YENEEA, per germline. The CDR3 runs to 14 residues. The CDR3 DNA follows: TGTGCCAGCAGCTCCAACAGGGGGCAGGGGACCCAGTACTTC. Amino acid sequence: CASSSNRGQGTQYF. Variable domain in full (rest from reference TRBV11-3 and TRBJ2-5): EAGVVQSPRYKIIEKKQPVAFWCNPISGHNTLYWYLQNLGQGPELLIRYENEEAVDDSQLPKDRFSAERLKGVDSTLKIQPAELGDSAVYLCASSSNRGQGTQYFGPGTRLLVL.

A single count supports this clone. The sample contains more than one DNA sequence encoding this CDR3. The chain has TRBV6-5 and TRBJ1-5, with 8 bases lining up with TRBD1. Germline CDR1 and CDR2: MNHEY and SVGAGI. The CDR3 covers 15 residues. V dropped 5 bases and J dropped 2; count of bases not matched to a gene: 5. The CDR3, as DNA: TGTGCCAGCAGTCGAGACAGGGGTGGCAATCAGCCCCAGCATTTT. This gives the protein CASSRDRGGNQPQHF.

The rearrangement uses TRBV9 and TRBJ2-7; the D gene is possibly TRBD1 (7 bases). In germline, CDR1 is SGDLS, CDR2 YYNGEE. Trimming shortened V by 2 bases and J by 1 base, and 10 bases separated the two germline ends. This CDR3 has 14 amino acids. This CDR3 is CASSVSGGSYEQYF. For the CDR3, the DNA is TGTGCCAGCAGCGTGTCAGGGGGGTCCTACGAGCAGTACTTC.

The chain links TRBV7-9 to TRBJ2-2; D is unresolved. The CDR3 totals 12 residues. CDR1 and CDR2 (germline): SEHNR, FQNEAQ (reference sequence). V was cut by 2 bases and J by 6 bases, with 4 bases left in between. CDR3 DNA sequence: TGTGCCAGCAGCTTAAGCTCCGGGGAGCTGTTTTTT. Translated, it gives CASSLSSGELFF.

This chain links TRBV7-6 with TRBJ1-3; D is unclear. The CDR3 length is 12 residues. Trimming took off 4 bases at V and 4 bases at J, with 5 bases between the two ends. Germline CDR1 and CDR2: SGHVS and FNYEAQ. The CDR3 sequence is CASSSLGNTIYF. CDR3 nucleotides: TGTGCCAGCAGCTCCCTCGGAAACACCATATATTTT.

In its sample, this clone was seen once. CDR3 in amino acids: CASSLEPRGNQPQHF. Written as DNA, the CDR3 is TGTGCCAGCAGCTTAGAACCCCGGGGCAATCAGCCCCAGCATTTT. The gene calls are TRBV7-9 and TRBJ1-5, with D unresolved. V was cut by 1 base and J by 2 bases, with 9 bases left in between. This CDR3 contains 15 residues. Germline V gives CDR1 SEHNR, CDR2 FQNEAQ (reference sequence). The full variable domain, its missing parts supplied by reference TRBV7-9 and TRBJ1-5, is DTGVSQNPRHKITKRGQNVTFRCDPISEHNRLYWYRQTLGQGPEFLTYFQNEAQLEKSRLLSDRFSAERPKGSFSTLEIQRTEQGDSAMYLCASSLEPRGNQPQHFGDGTRLSIL.